The next 32 T cell receptor beta chains were all read from a single sample in a study of control samples from healthy donors and cancer patients. Method: immunoSEQ multiplex PCR; TCRdb's copy keeps in-frame clones and lacks some. Of about 60,000 clones listed, 65% to 90% are singletons. The sample consisted of blood. These receptors were collected from a man aged 40-50 years in good health.

The gene calls are TRBV5-1 and TRBJ2-3, with TRBD1 matching over 7 bases. Germline trimming cut 0 bases from V and 0 bases from J; bases unmatched to any gene: 7. CDR1 and CDR2 from the germline V gene are SGHRS and YFSETQ. The CDR3 has 17 amino acids. Here the CDR3 DNA reads TGCGCCAGCAGCTTGGCCCGGGACAGCCCGAGCACAGATACGCAGTATTTT. Encoded protein: CASSLARDSPSTDTQYF.

The chain is built from TRBV5-4 and TRBJ2-1; D possibly corresponds to TRBD2 (6 bases). The length of the CDR3 is 12 residues. Trimming left V 4 bases short and J 9 bases short, with 11 bases between. CDR1 and CDR2 (germline): SGHNT, YYREEE (reference sequence). The CDR3 protein is CASSPISGEQFF. Written as DNA, the CDR3 is TGTGCCAGCAGCCCCATTAGCGGTGAGCAGTTCTTC. Full variable domain (rest looked up from reference TRBV5-4 and TRBJ2-1): ETGVTQSPTHLIKTRGQQVTLRCSSQSGHNTVSWYQQALGQGPQFIFQYYREEENGRGNFPPRFSGLQFPNYSSELNVNALELDDSALYLCASSPISGEQFFGPGTRLTVL.

The V and J genes are TRBV7-2 and TRBJ1-5; D is unresolved. Trimming took 1 base from V and 5 from J, leaving 9 bases between them. Germline values: CDR1 SGHTA, CDR2 FQGNSA. CDR3 size: 14 residues. CDR3: CASSLGGSDQPQHF. The CDR3 nucleotides are TGTGCCAGCAGCTTAGGAGGCAGCGATCAGCCCCAGCATTTT.

The chain uses TRBV19 and TRBJ1-1; no reliable D call. The CDR3 consists of 15 residues. V shed 4 bases and J shed 0 bases, with 12 bases lying between them. CDR1 and CDR2 (germline): LNHDA, SQIVND (reference sequence). This CDR3 is CASSSRTGLNTEAFF. The DNA for the CDR3 is TGTGCCAGTAGTAGCCGGACCGGGTTGAACACTGAAGCTTTCTTT.

The chain joins TRBV29-1 to TRBJ1-2; D gene unclear. The CDR3 contains 12 residues. Germline V gives CDR1 SQVTM, CDR2 ANQGSEA. V was cut by 3 bases and J by 4 bases, with 9 bases left in between. CDR3 sequence (DNA): TGCAGCGTTGATGCCGGGTCCTATGGCTACACCTTC. It encodes CSVDAGSYGYTF. Drawing the rest from reference TRBV29-1 and TRBJ1-2, the complete variable domain is SAVISQKPSRDICQRGTSLTIQCQVDSQVTMMFWYRQQPGQSLTLIATANQGSEATYESGFVIDKFPISRPNLTFSTLTVSNMSPEDSSIYLCSVDAGSYGYTFGSGTRLTVV.

The CDR3 DNA is TGCGCCAGCAGCCAAGGACAAGGAGGTCATGGCTACACCTTC. Its protein product is CASSQGQGGHGYTF. V usage is TRBV4-3 and J usage is TRBJ1-2; D gene uncertain. This CDR3 contains 14 residues. CDR1 is LGHNA and CDR2 is YSLEER in the germline V gene. V was cut by 1 base and J by 6 bases, with 12 bases left in between.

V is TRBV6-6 and J is TRBJ1-1; 7 positions match TRBD1. The ends lost 6 bases at V and 1 base at J; junction bases unmatched: 11. CDR3 length equals 16 residues. Germline V gene sequence: CDR1 MNHNY, CDR2 SVGAGI (reference sequence). As DNA, the CDR3 is TGTGCCAGCAGACAGAGCACCACAGGGGCGAACACTGAAGCTTTCTTT. It yields the protein CASRQSTTGANTEAFF.

The chain combines TRBV3-1 (or the pseudogene TRBV3-2) with TRBJ2-7; D gene uncertain. The CDR3 spans 15 residues. Germline-derived CDR1 and CDR2 are LGHDT and YNNKEL (reference sequence). V lost 1 base, J lost 0 bases, and 10 bases lay in between. The CDR3 loop reads CASSQGLTSSYEQYF. The CDR3 DNA reads TGTGCCAGCAGCCAAGGACTGACCAGCTCCTACGAGCAGTACTTC.

The V call is TRBV7-3, the J call TRBJ2-3; TRBD1 might be the D (5 bases). The V gene's germline CDR1 is SGHTA and CDR2 FQGTGA. V was pared by 3 bases and J by 2 bases, with 12 bases between. The CDR3 extends over 15 amino acids. The DNA for the CDR3 is TGTGCCAGCAGCTTTATCGGCAGGGTCACAGATACGCAGTATTTT. Translated: CASSFIGRVTDTQYF.

The rearrangement joins TRBV5-6 to TRBJ1-2; 9 bases map to TRBD1. With V trimmed by 4 bases and J by 4 bases, 11 bases remained unmatched. Germline CDR1 reads SGHDT; CDR2 reads YYEEEE. The CDR3 runs to 16 residues. CDR3 sequence: CASSPIQGALVYGYTF. The CDR3 nucleotides read TGTGCCAGCAGCCCAATACAGGGGGCGTTGGTCTATGGCTACACCTTC. Variable domain in full (rest from reference TRBV5-6 and TRBJ1-2): DAGVTQSPTHLIKTRGQQVTLRCSPKSGHDTVSWYQQALGQGPQFIFQYYEEEERQRGNFPDRFSGHQFPNYSSELNVNALLLGDSALYLCASSPIQGALVYGYTFGSGTRLTVV.

The chain carries TRBV28 and TRBJ2-1; 9 nucleotides line up with TRBD2. V lost 6 bases, J lost 1 base, and 1 base stayed unmatched. Germline CDR1 MDHEN, CDR2 SYDVKM. The CDR3 is 14 residues long. Written as DNA, the CDR3 is TGTGCCAGCAGAGCGGGAGGATCCTACAATGAGCAGTTCTTC. Its translation is CASRAGGSYNEQFF.

CDR3 protein: CASSYVLAGGRSWSDTQYF. In DNA form, the CDR3 reads TGCGCCAGCAGCTACGTACTAGCGGGAGGGAGGAGTTGGTCAGATACGCAGTATTTT. This chain connects TRBV5-1 to TRBJ2-3; 13 nucleotides match TRBD2. Germline CDR1 SGHRS, CDR2 YFSETQ. CDR3 length equals 19 residues. With V trimmed by 3 bases and J by 4 bases, 14 bases remained unmatched.

The chain has TRBV4-2 and TRBJ1-5; 7 bases match TRBD1. The V and J ends lost 0 bases and 1 base, in that order; junction bases with no gene match: 0. Germline lookup yields CDR1 LGHNA and CDR2 YNFKEQ. The CDR3 extends over 15 amino acids. Here the CDR3 DNA reads TGTGCCAGCAGCCAAGAGGACAGGAGCAATCAGCCCCAGCATTTT. It specifies CASSQEDRSNQPQHF.

The rearrangement links TRBV19 to TRBJ2-2; D might be TRBD2 (5 bases). From germline, CDR1 is LNHDA and CDR2 SQIVND (reference sequence). The V end was cut by 3 bases, the J end by 7 bases, with 15 bases between. The CDR3 consists of 15 residues. The chain's CDR3 is CASSIGGPRRGELFF. CDR3 nucleotides: TGTGCCAGTAGTATCGGAGGTCCCAGGCGCGGGGAGCTGTTTTTT.

In its sample, this clone was seen a few times. The rearrangement uses TRBV5-8 and TRBJ2-2; no definite D call. CDR3 size: 16 residues. In germline, CDR1 is SGHTS, CDR2 YDEGEE. The V end lost 0 bases, the J end lost 1 base, and 10 bases lay between the germline ends. The CDR3 DNA sequence: TGTGCCAGCAGCTTGGTCTTAAGCTTGAACACCGGGGAGCTGTTTTTT. It is translated as CASSLVLSLNTGELFF.

The count of this clone is one. This sequence joins TRBV18 and TRBJ2-3; D might be TRBD2 (6 bases). The ends were cut back, 3 bases at V and 5 bases at J, with 18 bases in the middle. The CDR3 length is 16 residues. The germline V gene has CDR1 KGHSH and CDR2 LQKENI. The CDR3 sequence is CASSPPSRGAGDTQYF. CDR3 in DNA: TGTGCCAGCTCACCGCCCTCGCGCGGGGCCGGAGATACGCAGTATTTT.

For the CDR3, the DNA is TGTGCCAGCAGCCCCCGGGTCTACACAGATACGCAGTATTTT. This gives the protein CASSPRVYTDTQYF. The V call is TRBV14, the J call TRBJ2-3; no reliable D call. Germline values: CDR1 SGHDN, CDR2 FVKESK. V was pared by 4 bases and J by 2 bases, with 10 bases between. This CDR3 has 14 amino acids.

J is TRBJ1-4 and V is TRBV2; D is ambiguous. Germline V CDR1 and CDR2: SNHLY, FYNNEI. The ends were cut back, 8 bases at V and 0 bases at J, with 7 bases in the middle. The CDR3 totals 13 residues. The CDR3 DNA follows: TGTGCCAGCGAACAGTCAACTAATGAAAAACTGTTTTTT. Translation: CASEQSTNEKLFF.

This chain joins TRBV28 and TRBJ1-5; D not certain. V dropped 3 bases and J dropped 0 bases, with 6 bases sitting between them. The CDR3 length is 14 residues. CDR1 is MDHEN and CDR2 is SYDVKM in the germline V gene. CDR3 DNA: TGTGCCAGCAGTTTTTCGATTAGCAATCAGCCCCAGCATTTT. Amino acids: CASSFSISNQPQHF.

This chain links TRBV2 with TRBJ2-3; D unclear. The CDR3 length is 11 residues. CDR1 and CDR2 from the germline V gene are SNHLY and FYNNEI. Trimming stripped 2 bases from V and 3 bases from J, with 0 bases between. CDR3 sequence: CASSETDTQYF. The DNA for the CDR3 is TGTGCCAGCAGTGAAACAGATACGCAGTATTTT.

The V gene is TRBV5-4, the J gene TRBJ1-2, with D maybe TRBD1 (6 bases). Germline V gene data show CDR1 as SGHNT and CDR2 as YYREEE (reference sequence). V dropped 0 bases and J dropped 5 bases, with 11 bases sitting between them. The CDR3 length is 14 residues. The CDR3 protein is CASSLAGAGYGYTF. The CDR3 bases are TGTGCCAGCAGCTTGGCGGGGGCAGGGTATGGCTACACCTTC. The full variable domain, in which reference TRBV5-4 and TRBJ1-2 provide the parts outside the CDR3, is ETGVTQSPTHLIKTRGQQVTLRCSSQSGHNTVSWYQQALGQGPQFIFQYYREEENGRGNFPPRFSGLQFPNYSSELNVNALELDDSALYLCASSLAGAGYGYTFGSGTRLTVV.

The chain carries TRBV5-8 and TRBJ2-1; D is possibly TRBD1 or TRBD2 (5 bases each). The CDR3 totals 14 residues. Per germline, CDR1 SGHTS and CDR2 YDEGEE. The V end lost 0 bases, the J end lost 7 bases, and 11 bases lay between the germline ends. CDR3 coding DNA: TGTGCCAGCAGCTTGGGGGGACGGACAAATGAGCAGTTCTTC. Its protein is CASSLGGRTNEQFF.

V and J are TRBV4-1 and TRBJ2-1; perhaps TRBD2 as D (6 bases). Between the trimmed V and J ends, which lost 0 bases and 1 base, there was a span of 7 bases. Germline CDR1 and CDR2: MGHRA and YSYEKL. This CDR3 region has 15 residues. The CDR3 nucleotides are TGCGCCAGCAGCCAAGATGCGGGGTCCTACAATGAGCAGTTCTTC. It codes for CASSQDAGSYNEQFF.

This clone was observed a single time. The chain recombines TRBV6-8 with TRBJ1-1; D is unresolved. V lost 7 bases, J lost 1 base, and 19 bases lay in between. Germline V gene sequence: CDR1 MNHGY, CDR2 SAAAGT. This CDR3 is built from 16 residues. For the CDR3, the DNA is TGTGCCAGCATCTCTACGCAGGATCCCACGAACACTGAAGCTTTCTTT. It specifies CASISTQDPTNTEAFF.

CDR3 DNA: TGTGCCAGCAGTTTTACCCTACGACAGGCCCGCACAGATACGCAGTATTTT. Amino acids: CASSFTLRQARTDTQYF. The rearrangement uses TRBV27 and TRBJ2-3; TRBD1 is a possible D gene (6 bases). CDR3 length: 17 amino acids. V was shortened by 3 bases and J by 1 base, with 17 bases between the two germline ends. Per germline, CDR1 MNHEY and CDR2 SMNVEV (reference sequence).

This chain links TRBV10-2 with TRBJ1-2, with 8 bases lining up with TRBD1. The CDR3 loop spans 13 amino acids. From germline, CDR1 is WSHSY and CDR2 SAAADI. V gave up 2 bases and J gave up 7 bases; unmatched junction bases: 3. The CDR3 DNA reads TGCGCCAGCAGTGAGGACAGGGGCTCTGGCTACACCTTC. The encoded protein is CASSEDRGSGYTF.

This clone showed up just once. This chain links TRBV5-1 with TRBJ1-2; 8 positions agree with TRBD1. With 3 bases clipped from V and 7 bases from J, the junction kept 5 bases outside the gene matches. The germline V gene encodes CDR1 SGHRS and CDR2 YFSETQ. The CDR3 totals 13 residues. CDR3 in DNA: TGCGCCAGCAGCTCCGAAGGGACAGGTGGCTACACCTTC. The encoded protein is CASSSEGTGGYTF.

Here the CDR3 reads CAWSVPLTLTGRHEQYF. CDR3 coding DNA: TGTGCCTGGAGCGTACCCTTGACTTTGACAGGGAGGCACGAGCAGTACTTC. V gene TRBV30 combines with J gene TRBJ2-7; a weak D match, TRBD1 (7 bases). CDR1 and CDR2 from the germline V gene are GTSNPN and SVGIG (reference sequence). The CDR3 loop spans 17 amino acids. With 3 bases removed from V and 5 bases from J, the gap between germline ends came to 26 bases.

The chain is built from TRBV6-5 and TRBJ1-2; D not resolved. Per germline, CDR1 MNHEY and CDR2 SVGAGI. Trimming left V 0 bases short and J 0 bases short, with 11 bases between. The CDR3 is 16 amino acids. Here the CDR3 reads CASSYSYQVSNYGYTF. DNA of the CDR3: TGTGCCAGCAGTTACTCTTACCAGGTGTCTAACTATGGCTACACCTTC.

This clone was picked up one time. The chain couples TRBV6-2 or TRBV6-3 to TRBJ1-5, with a tentative D call TRBD1 (5 bases). This CDR3 is built from 16 residues. Trimming left V 5 bases short and J 6 bases short, with 20 bases between. CDR1 is MNHEY and CDR2 is SVGEGT in the germline V gene. CDR3 bases: TGTGCCAGCAGTCCCCTAACCGGGGGATGGGGTCAGCCCCAGCATTTT. It codes for CASSPLTGGWGQPQHF.

This chain connects TRBV30 to TRBJ1-2; 8 bases map to TRBD1. CDR1 is GTSNPN, CDR2 SVGIG, per germline (reference sequence). This CDR3 has 14 amino acids. With 0 bases clipped from V and 9 bases from J, the junction kept 9 bases outside the gene matches. CDR3 sequence reads: CAWSVRQGRVRYTF. As DNA, the CDR3 is TGTGCCTGGAGTGTGAGACAGGGGAGGGTTCGCTACACCTTC. The full variable domain, with the rest looked up from reference TRBV30 and TRBJ1-2, is SQTIHQWPATLVQPVGSPLSLECTVEGTSNPNLYWYRQAAGRGLQLLFYSVGIGQISSEVPQNLSASRPQDRQFILSSKKLLLSDSGFYLCAWSVRQGRVRYTFGSGTRLTVV.

As concerns this clone: Other DNA sequences of this sample code for an identical CDR3. CDR3 bases: TGTGCCAGCAGGTTGGGGGTTAGCTCTGGAAACACCATATATTTT. Its protein product is CASRLGVSSGNTIYF. The rearrangement joins TRBV28 to TRBJ1-3, with D possibly being TRBD1 (5 bases). V was shortened by 6 bases and J by 0 bases, with 12 bases between the two germline ends. Looked up from germline, CDR1 is MDHEN and CDR2 is SYDVKM. There are 15 residues in the CDR3.